The present entry profiles one T cell receptor (beta chain) with its context. Its specificity is unknown. Amplification of TCR beta CDR3 regions was performed using RNA transcripts as template. HTBI primers were used for first-round RT-PCR of the TCR CDR3. From the multiplex PCR reads, TCRdb called clonotypes with MiXCR, one entry per CDR3 protein. The data show about 640,000 distinct CDR3 sequences, 14% seen once. This sample stems from a study of T cells in Graves' hyperthyroidism and ophthalmopathy. Study observations and caveats: Most expanded thyroid clonotypes above 0.001 also appeared in blood. The model foresaw ophthalmopathy a median roughly 6 months prior to onset.

This TCR was recovered from a woman aged 45-65 years with Graves' ophthalmopathy. The sample taken for sequencing was blood.

CDR3 region: CSVEWGGRTDTQYF. The CDR3 nucleotides are TGCAGCGTTGAATGGGGGGGACGCACAGATACGCAGTATTTT. V usage is TRBV29-1 and J usage is TRBJ2-3, with TRBD2 matching over 7 bases. V shed 2 bases, J shed 1 base, and the junction held 3 bases outside the gene matches. Germline values: CDR1 SQVTM, CDR2 ANQGSEA. This CDR3 has 14 amino acids.